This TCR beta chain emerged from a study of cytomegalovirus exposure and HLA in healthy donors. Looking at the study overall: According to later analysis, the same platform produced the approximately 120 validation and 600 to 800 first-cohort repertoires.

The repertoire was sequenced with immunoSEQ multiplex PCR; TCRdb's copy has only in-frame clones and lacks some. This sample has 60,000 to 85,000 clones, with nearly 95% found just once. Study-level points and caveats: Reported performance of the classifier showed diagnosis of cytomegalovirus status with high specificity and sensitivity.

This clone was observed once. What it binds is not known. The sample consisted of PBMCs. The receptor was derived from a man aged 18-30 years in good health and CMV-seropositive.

CDR3 sequence: CASTTRGLAFF. CDR3 in DNA: TGTGCCAGCACCACCCGCGGTCTGGCTTTCTTT. This chain joins TRBV7-9 and TRBJ1-1, with no clear D. The CDR3 has 11 amino acids. V lost 7 bases, J lost 11 bases, and 14 bases lay in between. Germline V gene data show CDR1 as SEHNR and CDR2 as FQNEAQ (reference sequence).